One sample yielded the 10 T cell receptor beta chains listed below, sequenced in a study of cytomegalovirus exposure and HLA in healthy donors. Amplification used 60 Vbeta primers and 13 Jbeta primers. Generated by immunoSEQ multiplex PCR, the TCRdb table keeps only in-frame clones and is missing some. The sample consists of about 130,000 clones, around 80% of them appearing once. Sequenced input: PBMCs. The receptors here all came from a woman between 45 and 60 years old in good health and CMV-seronegative.

The chain links TRBV2 to TRBJ2-7; 8 bases match TRBD1. The CDR3 runs 12 residues. The germline CDR1 and CDR2 sequences are SNHLY and FYNNEI. After removal of 11 bases from V and 9 bases from J, the junction contained 12 bases not matched to a gene. The CDR3 sequence is CAGGQGQGAQYF. CDR3 bases: TGTGCCGGTGGACAGGGCCAAGGAGCGCAGTACTTC.

V and J are TRBV5-1 and TRBJ2-6, with 7 bases matching TRBD1. V gave up 4 bases and J gave up 4 bases; unmatched junction bases: 8. CDR1 is SGHRS, CDR2 YFSETQ, per germline. The CDR3 extends over 16 amino acids. This CDR3 reads CASSPRQGAGANVLTF. CDR3 DNA: TGCGCCAGCAGCCCCAGACAGGGCGCAGGGGCCAACGTCCTGACTTTC.

This rearrangement joins TRBV29-1 to TRBJ1-4; 9 positions match TRBD1. With V trimmed by 5 bases and J by 5 bases, 3 bases remained unmatched. The CDR3 length is 13 residues. Germline CDR1 and CDR2: SQVTM and ANQGSEA. The chain's CDR3 is CSVTGQGNEKLFF. The CDR3 DNA reads as TGCAGCGTTACGGGACAGGGAAATGAAAAACTGTTTTTT.

This chain uses TRBV19 with TRBJ1-4; tentatively, D is TRBD1 (6 bases). V was pared by 4 bases and J by 8 bases, with 17 bases between. This CDR3 region has 15 residues. Germline CDR1 reads LNHDA; CDR2 reads SQIVND (reference sequence). The CDR3 reads CASSRRQAGREKLFF. The CDR3 DNA follows: TGTGCCAGTAGTAGAAGACAGGCTGGACGGGAAAAACTGTTTTTT.

The table lists this clone with a few counts. The genes are TRBV18 and TRBJ1-3; no clear D. Germline CDR1 KGHSH, CDR2 LQKENI. There are 15 residues in the CDR3. V lost 5 bases to trimming and J lost 1 base, with 12 bases between them. CDR3 nucleotides: TGTGCCAGCTCATCCGCGCGGGGATCTGGAAACACCATATATTTT. Its protein product is CASSSARGSGNTIYF.

The chain uses TRBV11-2 and TRBJ2-1, with no clear D. CDR3 length: 12 amino acids. Per the germline V gene, CDR1 is SGHAT and CDR2 is FQNNGV. Trimming left V 5 bases short and J 5 bases short, with 7 bases between. CDR3 bases: TGTGCCAGCAGCGCAGTCAACAATGAGCAGTTCTTC. Amino acid sequence: CASSAVNNEQFF.

The chain couples TRBV5-1 to TRBJ2-5; the match to TRBD1 covers 12 bases. This CDR3 comprises 16 residues. The germline CDR1 and CDR2 sequences are SGHRS and YFSETQ. V lost 4 bases and J lost 5; bases outside the gene matches: 9. The DNA for the CDR3 is TGCGCCAGCAGCCCGAAGGGGACAGGGGGCAAGGAGACCCAGTACTTC. This sequence encodes CASSPKGTGGKETQYF. Complete variable domain (other parts from reference TRBV5-1 and TRBJ2-5): KAGVTQTPRYLIKTRGQQVTLSCSPISGHRSVSWYQQTPGQGLQFLFEYFSETQRNKGNFPGRFSGRQFSNSRSEMNVSTLELGDSALYLCASSPKGTGGKETQYFGPGTRLLVL.

In DNA form, the CDR3 reads TGCAGCGTTCCGGGTCAGGGCGTTGAGGGCTACACCTTC. Translation gives CSVPGQGVEGYTF. The V gene is TRBV29-1, the J gene TRBJ1-2; D is perhaps TRBD1 (5 bases). V was trimmed by 5 bases and J by 8 bases, leaving 18 bases between them. CDR3 length: 13 residues. CDR1 and CDR2 from the germline V gene are SQVTM and ANQGSEA.

This chain joins TRBV7-8 and TRBJ2-1; the D gene is possibly TRBD2 (6 bases). Germline lookup yields CDR1 SGHVS and CDR2 FQNEAQ. The CDR3 covers 15 residues. With 2 bases removed from V and 6 bases from J, the gap between germline ends came to 14 bases. CDR3 region: CASSLLRGAGNEQFF. DNA for the CDR3: TGTGCCAGCAGCTTATTGCGGGGAGCAGGCAATGAGCAGTTCTTC.

The chain couples TRBV2 to TRBJ2-7; TRBD1 is a possible D gene (5 bases). Germline CDR1 and CDR2: SNHLY and FYNNEI. The V end lost 7 bases, the J end lost 3 bases, and 7 bases lay between the germline ends. CDR3 size: 11 residues. CDR3 nucleotide sequence: TGTGCCAGCAATCAGGGCTACGAGCAGTACTTC. It specifies CASNQGYEQYF.